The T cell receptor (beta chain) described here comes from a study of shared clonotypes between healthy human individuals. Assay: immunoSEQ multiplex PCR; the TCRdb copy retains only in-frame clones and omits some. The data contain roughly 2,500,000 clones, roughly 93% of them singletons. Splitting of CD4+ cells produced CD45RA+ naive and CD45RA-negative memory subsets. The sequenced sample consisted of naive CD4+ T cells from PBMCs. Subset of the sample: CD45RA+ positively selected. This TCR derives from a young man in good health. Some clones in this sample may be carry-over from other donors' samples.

The CDR3 loop is CCTLAGQGVYGYTF. Written as DNA, the CDR3 is TGCTGCACACTGGCCGGCCAGGGGGTCTATGGCTACACCTTC. The chain couples TRBV29-1 to TRBJ1-2; 7 bases are shared with TRBD1. The CDR3 is made up of 14 amino acids. The germline gives CDR1 SQVTM, CDR2 ANQGSEA.